The T cell receptor beta chain under discussion was sequenced for a study of shared clonotypes between healthy human individuals (dated by TCRdb to between 2020 and 2021). The study in broad terms: A few men and a couple of women, aged 18 to 49 years, made up the cohort. Leukapheresis yielded between about 0.94 and 9 billion PBMCs per donor. Different laboratories and diverse techniques were used to prepare libraries and sequence TCR repertoires, to increase sequencing depth and limit assay-specific biases. The study deeply sequenced blood TCR repertoires of 5 or 6 healthy adults to estimate repertoire size and the extent of clonotype sharing between individuals. For each donor, CD4 naive and CD4 memory were each run on three plates, CD8 naive on two plates, and CD8 memory on one plate. What the study reported, not specific to this receptor: Larger estimated clonotype richness was generally found for naive subsets than for memory subsets. Rarefaction of sorted-subset datasets indicated incomplete sequencing despite the large sequencing depth. Compared with non-shared clonotypes, the clonotypes found in all four sorted-subset donors had higher generation probabilities. Sampling was restricted to blood, and TCR repertoires in tissues likely differ from the TCR repertoires found in blood. Based on pairwise subsampling, the degree of clonotype sharing among donors was expected to be affected by sequencing depth. When four donors were compared, the shared fraction of clonotypes was approximately 5% for naive CD4, about 4% for naive CD8, 2% to 2.5% for memory CD4, and 0.3% to 0.5% for memory CD8. Because the study included a small number of donors, the genetic and exposure-history diversity represented was limited.

Donors were healthy HIV-negative adults with no recently reported acute infections or vaccinations. Every donor was a Caucasian adult living in Nashville, Tennessee, USA. CD4+ T cells were enriched through magnetic negative selection, after which naive cells were positively selected on CD45RA and the remaining negative fraction served as the memory subset. Blood was obtained by leukapheresis, after which PBMCs were separated by Ficoll-Histopaque density gradient centrifugation and cryopreserved in liquid nitrogen vapor phase. Purity and quantity of every magnetically sorted T cell population were checked by analytical flow cytometry. From each sorted fraction, genomic DNA was isolated and quantified by UV absorbance on a Nanodrop 2000c. Taken from the germline V gene, the CDR1 and CDR2 loops are SNHLY and FYNNEI. Inclusive of the bounding cysteine and phenylalanine, the CDR3 is 13 residues long. The only DNA kept is the CDR3, 39 bases in frame from the first base. V is clipped by 4 bases and J by 0 bases, and the sequence between their germline boundaries is 6 bases long.

In regard to this clone: Its antigen specificity is not known. Base qualities are missing; no much larger clone stands one base away. This specimen includes other DNA sequences encoding the same CDR3.

Using the deep immunoSEQ assay, multiplex PCR amplified TCR CDR3 regions from genomic DNA. Extracted genomic DNA from each cell subset was distributed evenly across all wells of several immunoSEQ 96-well plates, and each plate was treated as a replicate. For sorted subsets, each replicate PCR was loaded with 200 ng genomic DNA, equivalent to about 30,000 T cell genomes. Purified libraries were quantified with a Qubit 3.0 fluorometer, sized on a Bioanalyzer 2100, and re-quantified with the KAPA Library Quantification kit. A separate single-read 150-cycle Illumina NextSeq 550 flow cell was used to sequence each immunoSEQ 96-well plate. The authors processed their data as follows. Because only junctional sequences without quality scores were contained in the immunoSEQ output, filtering matching that applied to full-length reads could not be performed. To assign V/J genes and CDR3, sequences were annotated against IMGT germline references using PyIR, a Python wrapper for IgBLAST v1.9. Reads were filtered out if the reads had weak V/J assignments (E-value above 1e-6), no CDR3, stop codons, out-of-frame junctions, or ambiguous translated residues. V3J clonotypes were defined as sequences sharing the same inferred V gene, J gene, and CDR3 amino acid sequence. To compute the percentage overlap between repertoires, the number of shared unique clonotypes was divided by the size of the smaller repertoire. Three approaches were used to assess repertoire richness: RTK rarefaction, the Chao1 estimator, and Recon v2.1 estimates of unobserved clonotypes. OLGA was used to compute generation probabilities for all TCRbeta clonotypes that the gDNA method yielded from a handful of donors. TCRdb provides this immuneACCESS table in a form limited to in-frame rearrangements. Some clones are lacking; in checked studies, under half of them reflect an unresolved V gene, and why the rest are absent is not known. V and J calls and clone size are those listed in that table; D and trimming were worked out from the DNA. This sample gives over 1.4 million clones in total; roughly 95% of them show up just once. Over 1% of the sample lies in the top ten.

This sequence was found in a young man in good health. The rearranged chain carries TRBV2 and TRBJ1-1; no D gene can be assigned with confidence. Sequenced: naive CD4+ T cells sorted from blood. The cell subset or site label of this sample denotes: CD45RA+ positively selected. CDR3 protein: CASSVGMNTEAFF. The DNA sequence is given as TGTGCCAGCAGTGTTGGGATGAACACTGAAGCTTTCTTT.